This TCR beta chain appears in the sequencing data of a study of cytomegalovirus exposure and HLA in healthy donors. Study observations and caveats: Per published reports, the classifier diagnosed cytomegalovirus status with high specificity and sensitivity. A previous analysis found most TCR beta V segments productive roughly 87% or roughly 30% of the time.

As for this clone: Its antigen is not known.

The study ran its PCR with 60 Vbeta and 13 Jbeta primers. The data were produced by immunoSEQ multiplex PCR, yet TCRdb's version contains in-frame clones alone and is incomplete. Among about 160,000 clones listed, around 80% were seen once. The CDR3 sequence is 14 residues long. Between the trimmed V and J ends, which lost 6 bases and 4 bases, there was a span of 13 bases. Germline V gene data show CDR1 as MGHDK and CDR2 as SYGVNS. The J gene is TRBJ1-3, the V gene TRBV25-1; D is perhaps TRBD1 (5 bases). The specimen sequenced was PBMCs. The source is a middle-aged woman in good health and CMV-seropositive. The CDR3 nucleotides read TGTGCCAGCAGGGAGGCGGGACGAGGAAACACCATATATTTT. This gives the protein CASREAGRGNTIYF.